This T cell receptor beta chain was documented in a study of graft-versus-host responses after intestinal transplantation. Looking at the study overall: Anti-thymocyte globulin served as induction for all recipients, who then took tacrolimus and steroids for two to three years. General study points: Recipient bone marrow held GvH clones, some seen earlier in ileum or blood.

Sequencing was performed with immunoSEQ multiplex PCR; in TCRdb, only in-frame clones are kept and a portion is missing. The sample carries roughly 120,000 clones, 85% to 95% recorded once. A note on this clone: Its antigen is still unknown.

Trimming shortened V by 0 bases and J by 6 bases, and 15 bases separated the two germline ends. This CDR3 is 14 amino acids long. In germline, CDR1 is GTSNPN, CDR2 SVGIG (reference sequence). The specimen comprised unstimulated CD8+ T cells sorted from spleen or lymph node cells, sampled before transplant. V gene TRBV30 combines with J gene TRBJ2-7; possible D gene TRBD2, 6 bases. This receptor was obtained from a human donor who was the organ donor for an intestinal transplant. CDR3: CAWSVGGGPVEQYF. CDR3 nucleotides: TGTGCCTGGAGTGTAGGAGGAGGGCCGGTCGAGCAGTACTTC.